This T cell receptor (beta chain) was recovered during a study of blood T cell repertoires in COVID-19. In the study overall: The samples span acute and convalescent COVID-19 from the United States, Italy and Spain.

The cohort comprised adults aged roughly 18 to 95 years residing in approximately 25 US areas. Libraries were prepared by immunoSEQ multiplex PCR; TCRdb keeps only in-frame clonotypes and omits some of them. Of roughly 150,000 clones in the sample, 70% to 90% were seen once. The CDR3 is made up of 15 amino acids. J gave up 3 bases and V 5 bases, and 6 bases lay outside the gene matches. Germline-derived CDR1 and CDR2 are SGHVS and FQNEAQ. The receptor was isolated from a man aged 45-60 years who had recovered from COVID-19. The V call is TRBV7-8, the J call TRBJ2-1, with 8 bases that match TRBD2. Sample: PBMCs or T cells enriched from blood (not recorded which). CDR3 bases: TGTGCCAGCAGCCCACTAGCGGAGTACTACAATGAGCAGTTCTTC. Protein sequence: CASSPLAEYYNEQFF.